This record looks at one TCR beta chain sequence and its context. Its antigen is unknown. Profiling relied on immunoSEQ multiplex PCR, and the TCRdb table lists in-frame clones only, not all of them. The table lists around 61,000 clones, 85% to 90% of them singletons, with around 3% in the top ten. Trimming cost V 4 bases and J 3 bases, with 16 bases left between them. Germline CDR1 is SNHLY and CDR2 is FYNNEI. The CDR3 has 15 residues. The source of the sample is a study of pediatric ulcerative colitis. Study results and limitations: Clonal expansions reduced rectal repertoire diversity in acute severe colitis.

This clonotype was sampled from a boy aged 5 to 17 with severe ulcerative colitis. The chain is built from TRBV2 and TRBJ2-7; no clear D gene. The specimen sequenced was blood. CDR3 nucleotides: TGTGCCAGCAGTGTTGATCTCGGAGTACTCTACGAGCAGTACTTC. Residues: CASSVDLGVLYEQYF.